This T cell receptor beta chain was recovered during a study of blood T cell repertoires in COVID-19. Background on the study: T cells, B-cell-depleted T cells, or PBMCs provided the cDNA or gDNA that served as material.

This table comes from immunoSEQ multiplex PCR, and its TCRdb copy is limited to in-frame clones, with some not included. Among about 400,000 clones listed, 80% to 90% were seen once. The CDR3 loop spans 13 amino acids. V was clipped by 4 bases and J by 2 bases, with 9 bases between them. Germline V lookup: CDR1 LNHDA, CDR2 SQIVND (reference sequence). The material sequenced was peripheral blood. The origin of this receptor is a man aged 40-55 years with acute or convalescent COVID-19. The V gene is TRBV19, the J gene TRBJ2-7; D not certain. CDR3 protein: CASSNLITYEQYF. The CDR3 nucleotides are TGTGCCAGTAGTAATCTAATTACCTACGAGCAGTACTTC. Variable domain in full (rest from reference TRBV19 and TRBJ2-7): DGGITQSPKYLFRKEGQNVTLSCEQNLNHDAMYWYRQDPGQGLRLIYYSQIVNDFQKGDIAEGYSVSREKKESFPLTVTSAQKNPTAFYLCASSNLITYEQYFGPGTRLTVT.